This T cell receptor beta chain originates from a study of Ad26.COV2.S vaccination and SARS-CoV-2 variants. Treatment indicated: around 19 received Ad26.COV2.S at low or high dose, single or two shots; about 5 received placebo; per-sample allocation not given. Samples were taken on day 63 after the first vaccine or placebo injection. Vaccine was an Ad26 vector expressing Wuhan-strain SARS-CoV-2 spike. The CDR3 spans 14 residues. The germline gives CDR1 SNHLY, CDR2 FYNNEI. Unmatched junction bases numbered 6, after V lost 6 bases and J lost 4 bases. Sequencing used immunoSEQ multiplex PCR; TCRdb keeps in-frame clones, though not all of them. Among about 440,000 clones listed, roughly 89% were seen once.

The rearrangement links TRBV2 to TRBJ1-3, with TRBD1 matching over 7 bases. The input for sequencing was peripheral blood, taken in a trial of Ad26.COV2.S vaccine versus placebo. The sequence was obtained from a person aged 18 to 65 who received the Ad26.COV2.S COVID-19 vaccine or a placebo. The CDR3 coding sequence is TGTGCCAGCAGGGAAACAGGGGTCGGAAACACCATATATTTT. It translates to CASRETGVGNTIYF.